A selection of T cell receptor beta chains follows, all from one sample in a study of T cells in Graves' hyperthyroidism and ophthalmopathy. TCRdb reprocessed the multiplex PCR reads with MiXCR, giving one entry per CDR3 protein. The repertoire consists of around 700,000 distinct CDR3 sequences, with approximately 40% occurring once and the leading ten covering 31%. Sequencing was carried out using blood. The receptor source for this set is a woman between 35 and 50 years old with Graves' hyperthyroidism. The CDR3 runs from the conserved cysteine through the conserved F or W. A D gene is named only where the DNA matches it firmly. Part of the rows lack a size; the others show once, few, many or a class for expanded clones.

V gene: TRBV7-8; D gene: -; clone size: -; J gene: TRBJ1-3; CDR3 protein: CASSLYGGPPFSGSTIYF; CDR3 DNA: TGTGCCAGCAGCTTATACGGAGGTCCCCCTTTCTCTGGAAGCACCATATATTTT
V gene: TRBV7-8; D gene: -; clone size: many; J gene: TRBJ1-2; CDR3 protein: CASSPQEIVNYGYTF; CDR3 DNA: TGTGCCAGCAGCCCCCAAGAAATAGTAAACTATGGCTACACCTTC
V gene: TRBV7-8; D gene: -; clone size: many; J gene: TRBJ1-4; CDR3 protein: CASSLSFRSEKLFF; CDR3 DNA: TGTGCCAGCAGCTTATCGTTTCGGTCCGAAAAACTGTTTTTT
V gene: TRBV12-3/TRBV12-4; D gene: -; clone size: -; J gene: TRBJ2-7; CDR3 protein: CASSFPSREGRYEQYF; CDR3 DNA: TGTGCCAGCAGTTTCCCTTCTCGAGAGGGGCGGTACGAGCAGTACTTC
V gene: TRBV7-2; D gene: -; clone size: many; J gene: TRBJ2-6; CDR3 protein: CASSPQGTSGANVLTF; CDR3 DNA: TGTGCCAGCAGCCCTCAGGGTACCTCTGGGGCCAACGTCCTGACTTTC
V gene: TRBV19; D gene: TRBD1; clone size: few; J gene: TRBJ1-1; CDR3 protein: CASSIPGQGAEAFF; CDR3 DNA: TGTGCCAGTAGTATCCCGGGACAGGGGGCTGAAGCTTTCTTT
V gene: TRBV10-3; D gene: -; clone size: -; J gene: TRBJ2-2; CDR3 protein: CAISESGAGNTGELFF; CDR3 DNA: TGTGCCATCAGTGAGTCTGGGGCAGGGAACACCGGGGAACTGTTTTTT
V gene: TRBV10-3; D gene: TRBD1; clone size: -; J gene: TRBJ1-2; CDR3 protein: CAITVDRGYFDIF; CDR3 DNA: TGTGCCATCACTGTTGACAGGGGGTATTTCGACATCTTC
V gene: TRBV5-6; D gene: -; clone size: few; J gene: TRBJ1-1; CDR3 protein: CASTEGMNTEAFF; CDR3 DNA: TGTGCCAGCACAGAGGGCATGAACACTGAAGCTTTCTTT
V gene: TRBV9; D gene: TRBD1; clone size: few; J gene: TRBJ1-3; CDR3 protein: CASSGTVQGAGNTIYF; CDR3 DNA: TGTGCCAGCAGCGGCACAGTCCAGGGGGCTGGAAACACCATATATTTT
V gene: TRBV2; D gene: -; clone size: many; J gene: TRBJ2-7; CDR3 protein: CASTGSASYEQYF; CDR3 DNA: TGTGCCAGCACGGGTTCGGCCTCCTACGAGCAGTACTTC
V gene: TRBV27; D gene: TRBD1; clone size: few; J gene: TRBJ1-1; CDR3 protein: CASSYSGQLEAFF; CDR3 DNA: TGTGCCAGCAGTTACTCGGGACAGCTTGAAGCTTTCTTT
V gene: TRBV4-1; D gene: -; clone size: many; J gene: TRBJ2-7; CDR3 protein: CASSLKGIETNEQYF; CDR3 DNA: TGCGCCAGCAGCCTAAAAGGTATAGAGACTAACGAGCAGTACTTC
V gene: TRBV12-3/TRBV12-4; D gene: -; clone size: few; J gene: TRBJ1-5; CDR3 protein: CASSLRLNQPQHF; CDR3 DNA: TGTGCCAGCAGTTTAAGGTTAAATCAGCCCCAGCATTTT
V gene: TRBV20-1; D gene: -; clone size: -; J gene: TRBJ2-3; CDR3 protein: CSARDLAGASTDTQYF; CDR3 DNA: TGCAGTGCTAGAGACTTGGCGGGGGCCAGCACAGATACGCAGTATTTT
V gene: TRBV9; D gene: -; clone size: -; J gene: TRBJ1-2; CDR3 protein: CASSRPGAGSYTF; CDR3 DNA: TGTGCCAGCAGCCGGCCGGGGGCGGGGAGCTACACCTTC
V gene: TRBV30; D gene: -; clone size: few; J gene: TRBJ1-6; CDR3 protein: CAWSERSPLHF; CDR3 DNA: TGTGCCTGGAGTGAAAGGTCACCCCTCCACTTT
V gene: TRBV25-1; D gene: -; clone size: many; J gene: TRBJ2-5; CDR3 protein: CASSEGLDTLSKETQYF; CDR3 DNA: TGTGCCAGCAGTGAAGGTCTGGACACCTTGTCAAAAGAGACCCAGTACTTC
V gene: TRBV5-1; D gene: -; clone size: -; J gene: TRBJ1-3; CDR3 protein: CASSRLPSAGWGYSGNTIYF; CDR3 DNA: TGCGCCAGCAGCCGCCTACCCTCGGCCGGGTGGGGCTACTCTGGAAACACCATATATTTT
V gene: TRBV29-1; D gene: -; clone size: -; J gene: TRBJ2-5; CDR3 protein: CSVEGGLTLEKTQYF; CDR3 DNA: TGCAGCGTTGAAGGGGGACTTACCTTGGAAAAGACCCAGTACTTC
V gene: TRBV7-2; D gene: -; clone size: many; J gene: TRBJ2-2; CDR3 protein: CASSLGWNTGELFF; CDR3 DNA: TGTGCCAGCAGCTTAGGGTGGAACACCGGGGAGCTGTTTTTT
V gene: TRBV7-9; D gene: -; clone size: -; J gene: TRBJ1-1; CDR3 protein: CASSLGGGRGTEAFF; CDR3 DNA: TGTGCCAGCAGCTTAGGGGGTGGACGGGGCACTGAAGCTTTCTTT
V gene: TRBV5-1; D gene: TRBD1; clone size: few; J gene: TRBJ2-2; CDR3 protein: CASSPPTGGNTGELFF; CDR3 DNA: TGCGCCAGCAGCCCCCCGACAGGGGGGAACACCGGGGAGCTGTTTTTT
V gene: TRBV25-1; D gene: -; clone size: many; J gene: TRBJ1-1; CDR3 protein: CASSESLRSDTEAFF; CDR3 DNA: TGTGCCAGCAGTGAAAGTCTACGGTCAGACACTGAAGCTTTCTTT
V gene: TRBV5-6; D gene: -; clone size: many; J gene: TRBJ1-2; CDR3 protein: CASSPVAGADGYTF; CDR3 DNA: TGTGCCAGCAGCCCCGTGGCGGGGGCGGATGGCTACACCTTC
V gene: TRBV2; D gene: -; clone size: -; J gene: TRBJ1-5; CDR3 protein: CASSDLAGTQHF; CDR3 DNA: TGTGCCAGCAGTGACCTCGCGGGGACCCAGCATTTT
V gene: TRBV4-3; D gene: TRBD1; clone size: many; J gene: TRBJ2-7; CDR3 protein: CASSQDPSGGYEQYF; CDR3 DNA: TGCGCCAGCAGCCAAGATCCTTCAGGGGGATACGAGCAGTACTTC
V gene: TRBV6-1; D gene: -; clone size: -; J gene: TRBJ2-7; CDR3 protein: CASSPPGSGNNYEQYF; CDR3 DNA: TGTGCCAGCAGTCCCCCCGGGAGCGGTAATAACTACGAGCAGTACTTC
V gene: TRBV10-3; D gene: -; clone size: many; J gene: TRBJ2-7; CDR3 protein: CASKTGVRRDEQYF; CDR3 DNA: TGTGCCTCAAAAACAGGAGTTCGAAGGGACGAGCAGTACTTC
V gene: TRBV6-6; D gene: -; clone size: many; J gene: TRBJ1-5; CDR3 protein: CASRPTAPGIQPQHF; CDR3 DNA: TGTGCCAGCAGGCCGACAGCTCCGGGGATCCAGCCCCAGCATTTT
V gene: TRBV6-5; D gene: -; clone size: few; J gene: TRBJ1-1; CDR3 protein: CASRVLGAPKAFF; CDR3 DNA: TGTGCCAGCAGGGTCCTGGGGGCCCCCAAAGCTTTCTTT
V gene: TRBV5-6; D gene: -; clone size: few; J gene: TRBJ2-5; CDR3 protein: CASSLGLAQETQYF; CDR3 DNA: TGTGCCAGCAGCTTGGGGCTGGCCCAAGAGACCCAGTACTTC
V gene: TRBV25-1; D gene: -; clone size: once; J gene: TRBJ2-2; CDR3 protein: CASLYDKGSGTGELFF; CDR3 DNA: TGTGCCAGCCTCTACGATAAAGGGTCGGGCACCGGGGAGCTGTTTTTT
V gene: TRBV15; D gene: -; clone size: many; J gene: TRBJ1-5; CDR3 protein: CATSRVGSTLRRNQPQHF; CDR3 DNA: TGTGCCACCAGCAGAGTTGGGAGCACACTTAGGCGTAATCAGCCCCAGCATTTT
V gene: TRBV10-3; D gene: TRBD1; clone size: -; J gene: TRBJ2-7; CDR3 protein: CAITSPDRAGYEQYF; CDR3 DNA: TGTGCCATCACCTCACCGGACAGGGCGGGCTACGAGCAGTACTTC
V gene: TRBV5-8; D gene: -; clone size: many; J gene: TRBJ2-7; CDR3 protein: CASSLPSSHEQYF; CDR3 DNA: TGTGCCAGCAGCTTGCCTTCCAGCCACGAGCAGTACTTC
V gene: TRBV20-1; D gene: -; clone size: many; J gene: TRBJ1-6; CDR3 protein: CSARESPNNSPLHF; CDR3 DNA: TGCAGTGCTCGCGAATCACCCAATAATTCACCCCTCCACTTT
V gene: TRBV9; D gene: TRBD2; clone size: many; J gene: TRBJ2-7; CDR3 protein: CASSGAGGGDEQYF; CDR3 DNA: TGTGCCAGCAGCGGCGCGGGAGGGGGGGACGAGCAGTACTTC
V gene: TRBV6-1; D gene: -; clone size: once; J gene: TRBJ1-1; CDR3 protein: CASPGGPQNTEAFF; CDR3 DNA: TGTGCCAGCCCGGGAGGACCGCAGAACACTGAAGCTTTCTTT
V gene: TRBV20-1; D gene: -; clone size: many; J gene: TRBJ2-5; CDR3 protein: CSARGYQETQYF; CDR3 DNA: TGCAGTGCTAGAGGTTACCAAGAGACCCAGTACTTC
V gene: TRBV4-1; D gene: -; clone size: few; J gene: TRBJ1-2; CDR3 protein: CASSQGLGASNYGYTF; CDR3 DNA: TGCGCCAGCAGCCAAGGTTTAGGGGCCTCTAACTATGGCTACACCTTC
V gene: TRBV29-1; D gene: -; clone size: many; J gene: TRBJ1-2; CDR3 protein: CSVVLMNYGYTF; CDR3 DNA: TGCAGCGTTGTTCTCATGAACTATGGCTACACCTTC
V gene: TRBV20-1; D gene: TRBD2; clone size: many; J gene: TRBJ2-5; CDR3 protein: CSAMGLALRETQYF; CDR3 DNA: TGCAGTGCTATGGGACTAGCTCTGAGGGAGACCCAGTACTTC
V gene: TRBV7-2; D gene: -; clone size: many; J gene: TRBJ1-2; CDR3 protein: CASSLRRELTYGYTF; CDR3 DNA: TGTGCCAGCAGCTTGCGACGGGAGTTAACCTATGGCTACACCTTC
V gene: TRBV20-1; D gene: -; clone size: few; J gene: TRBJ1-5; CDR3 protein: CSAAKSFRDLGQPQHF; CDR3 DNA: TGCAGTGCTGCGAAGAGCTTCCGGGACCTGGGACAGCCCCAGCATTTT
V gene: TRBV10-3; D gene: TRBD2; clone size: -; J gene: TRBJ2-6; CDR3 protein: CASSLLAGSRSGANVLTF; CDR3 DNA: TGTGCCAGCAGCCTCCTAGCGGGCTCCCGCTCTGGGGCCAACGTCCTGACTTTC
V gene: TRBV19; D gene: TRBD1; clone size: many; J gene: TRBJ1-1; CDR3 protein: CASTHPAGGTEAFF; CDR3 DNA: TGTGCCAGTACTCACCCGGCAGGGGGGACTGAAGCTTTCTTT
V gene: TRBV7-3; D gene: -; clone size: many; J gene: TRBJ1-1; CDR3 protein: CASSLTGTGTEAFF; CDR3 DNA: TGTGCCAGCAGCTTAACAGGGACCGGGACTGAAGCTTTCTTT
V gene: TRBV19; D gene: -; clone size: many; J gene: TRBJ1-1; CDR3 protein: CASSIAGLTEAFF; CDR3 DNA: TGTGCCAGTAGTATCGCAGGATTAACTGAAGCTTTCTTT
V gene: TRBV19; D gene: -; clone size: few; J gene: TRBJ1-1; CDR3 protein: CASSAKVSTEAFF; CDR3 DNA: TGTGCCAGTAGTGCGAAAGTCAGCACTGAAGCTTTCTTT
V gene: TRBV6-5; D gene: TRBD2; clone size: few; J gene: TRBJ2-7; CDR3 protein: CASSATSGRAGPYEQYF; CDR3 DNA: TGTGCCAGCAGTGCGACTAGCGGGAGGGCCGGACCCTACGAGCAGTACTTC
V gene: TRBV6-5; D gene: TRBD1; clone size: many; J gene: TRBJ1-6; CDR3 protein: CASSYGGGTGTSPLHF; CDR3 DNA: TGTGCCAGCAGTTATGGGGGGGGGACAGGAACCTCACCCCTCCACTTT
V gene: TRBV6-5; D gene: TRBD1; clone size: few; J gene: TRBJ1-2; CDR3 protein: CASSYSNRGDYGYTF; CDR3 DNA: TGTGCCAGCAGTTACTCGAACAGGGGCGACTATGGCTACACCTTC
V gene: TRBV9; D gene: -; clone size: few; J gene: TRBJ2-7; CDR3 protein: CASSVTEQYF; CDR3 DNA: TGTGCCAGCAGCGTAACCGAGCAGTACTTC
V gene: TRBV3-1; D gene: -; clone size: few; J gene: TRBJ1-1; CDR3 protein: CASSQAGWDTEAFF; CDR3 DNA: TGTGCCAGCAGCCAAGCTGGATGGGACACTGAAGCTTTCTTT